This is a list of T cell receptor beta chains from one sample in a study of blood T cell repertoires in COVID-19. TCRdb's table, derived via immunoSEQ multiplex PCR, lists solely in-frame clones and lacks some. The repertoire holds just under 250,000 clones, with approximately 86% as singletons. Sequencing was done on a sample of peripheral blood. These receptors originate from a woman aged 25 to 39 who had recovered from COVID-19. Both conserved end residues are part of each CDR3. The D gene is left open where the match is weak. Rows give clone size only sometimes, using once, few, many, or a class for an expanded clone.

13 TRBD2 TRBJ2-1 TRBV6-5 - CASAGGVYNEQFF TGTGCCAGCGCGGGAGGGGTATACAATGAGCAGTTCTTC
15 TRBD1 TRBJ1-2 TRBV6-1 once CASSEETTGYYGYTF TGTGCCAGCAGTGAAGAAACGACAGGGTACTATGGCTACACCTTC
16 TRBD2 TRBJ2-1 TRBV7-2 - CASSLERLAGAGEQFF TGTGCCAGCAGCTTAGAGAGGCTAGCGGGGGCTGGCGAGCAGTTCTTC
12 - TRBJ2-5 TRBV7-6 - CASSLAGETQYF TGTGCCAGCAGCTTAGCGGGCGAGACCCAGTACTTC
12 - TRBJ1-4 TRBV2 - CASRTETEKLFF TGTGCCAGCAGGACAGAGACGGAAAAACTGTTTTTT
16 TRBD2 TRBJ2-2 TRBV3-1/TRBV3-2 once CASSPRLAQQGGELFF TGTGCCAGCAGCCCAAGACTAGCGCAACAGGGCGGGGAGCTGTTTTTT
15 TRBD1 TRBJ1-2 TRBV7-9 - CASSLASTGGNGYTF TGTGCCAGCAGCTTGGCCTCGACAGGGGGCAATGGCTACACCTTC
14 - TRBJ1-2 TRBV7-8 - CASSRSGVDYGYTF TGTGCCAGCAGCCGATCGGGGGTCGACTATGGCTACACCTTC
15 - TRBJ1-1 TRBV30 - CAWSEAAVPNTEAFF TGTGCCTGGAGCGAGGCAGCAGTCCCGAACACTGAAGCTTTCTTT
12 TRBD1 TRBJ2-7 TRBV10-3 - CAIRGTGYEQYF TGTGCCATCAGAGGGACAGGTTACGAGCAGTACTTC
15 TRBD2 TRBJ2-3 TRBV2 - CASSRTSGGLDTQYF TGTGCCAGCAGCCGGACTAGCGGGGGTCTAGATACGCAGTATTTT
13 TRBD1 TRBJ1-5 TRBV5-1 - CASSWDRGQPQHF TGCGCCAGCAGCTGGGACAGGGGTCAGCCCCAGCATTTT
18 TRBD1 TRBJ1-2 TRBV7-2 - CASSTTRDRGRSDYGYTF TGTGCCAGCAGTACCACCCGGGACAGGGGGCGGAGTGACTATGGCTACACCTTC
14 - TRBJ1-4 TRBV19 - CASSPLATNEKLFF TGTGCCAGTAGTCCACTAGCAACTAATGAAAAACTGTTTTTT
16 - TRBJ1-1 TRBV6-2/TRBV6-3 - CASSPTPRTLNTEAFF TGTGCCAGCAGCCCTACCCCCAGGACACTGAACACTGAAGCTTTCTTT
14 - TRBJ1-1 TRBV7-2 - CASSFGLRDTEAFF TGTGCCAGCAGCTTCGGACTGAGGGACACTGAAGCTTTCTTT
17 - TRBJ2-3 TRBV7-9 - CASSPSWGRARTDTQYF TGTGCCAGCAGCCCCTCTTGGGGCAGGGCCCGCACAGATACGCAGTATTTT
15 TRBD2 TRBJ2-1 TRBV3-1/TRBV3-2 - CASSIRTSGGQEQFF TGTGCCAGCAGCATCCGGACTAGCGGGGGTCAGGAGCAGTTCTTC
14 TRBD2 TRBJ2-7 TRBV25-1 - CASSGLAGRYEQYF TGTGCCAGCAGTGGACTAGCGGGGAGGTACGAGCAGTACTTC
18 TRBD2 TRBJ2-1 TRBV6-2/TRBV6-3 - CASSYSPDLAGGLNEQFF TGTGCCAGCAGTTACTCTCCCGATCTAGCGGGGGGGCTCAATGAGCAGTTCTTC
14 - TRBJ2-5 TRBV27 - CASSPRPQSGTQYF TGTGCCAGCAGCCCACGGCCTCAATCGGGGACCCAGTACTTC
13 - TRBJ1-1 TRBV2 once CASRGEGETEAFF TGTGCCAGCAGGGGGGAGGGGGAGACTGAAGCTTTCTTT
16 - TRBJ1-3 TRBV7-6 - CASSPPGQPSGNTIYF TGTGCCAGCAGCCCACCAGGACAGCCCTCTGGAAACACCATATATTTT
18 TRBD2 TRBJ2-7 TRBV4-2 - CASSQAPSGGPSSYEQYF TGTGCCAGCAGCCAAGCCCCTAGCGGGGGCCCGAGCTCCTACGAGCAGTACTTC
16 TRBD1 TRBJ2-1 TRBV20-1 - CSASKNEEFRGNEQFF TGCAGTGCTAGTAAGAATGAGGAATTCAGGGGGAATGAGCAGTTCTTC
15 TRBD1 TRBJ2-1 TRBV9 - CASSDFRTGNDEQFF TGTGCCAGCAGCGACTTCCGGACAGGGAATGATGAGCAGTTCTTC
16 TRBD1 TRBJ2-6 TRBV7-3 - CASSRRDRAGANVLTF TGTGCCAGCAGCCGTCGGGACAGGGCTGGGGCCAACGTCCTGACTTTC
13 TRBD1 TRBJ1-1 TRBV5-6 few CASSSRQGPEAFF TGTGCCAGCAGCTCCCGACAGGGACCTGAAGCTTTCTTT
16 TRBD1 TRBJ1-3 TRBV28 - CASTTGGGPSGNTIYF TGTGCCAGCACCACAGGGGGGGGACCCTCTGGAAACACCATATATTTT
15 TRBD1 TRBJ1-2 TRBV2 - CASSPHQGVDDGYTF TGTGCCAGCAGTCCCCATCAGGGGGTCGACGATGGCTACACCTTC
15 TRBD1 TRBJ1-2 TRBV9 - CASSYPWTGVGGYTF TGTGCCAGCAGTTATCCGTGGACAGGTGTGGGGGGCTACACCTTC